The 5 T cell receptor beta chains below were found in one sample sequenced in a study of technical replicates of blood from several donors. Repertoires were generated with immunoSEQ multiplex PCR, while TCRdb's copy carries only in-frame clones and drops some. The data show approximately 75,000 clones, with around nine tenths seen just once and 0.41% held by the top ten. The material sequenced was T cells isolated from PBMCs. The receptors were gathered from a human donor in good health.

This chain connects TRBV4-1 to TRBJ2-3; D is perhaps TRBD2 (6 bases). V lost 0 bases to trimming and J lost 7 bases, with 23 bases between them. The CDR3 covers 18 residues. The germline gives CDR1 MGHRA, CDR2 YSYEKL. The chain's CDR3 is CASSQDFLETGAPHTQYF. CDR3 coding DNA: TGCGCCAGCAGCCAAGATTTTTTGGAAACGGGAGCACCCCATACGCAGTATTTT.

The chain couples TRBV11-2 to TRBJ2-5, with 9 bases identical to TRBD1. Germline assignment: CDR1 SGHAT and CDR2 FQNNGV. The V segment lost 5 bases and the J segment 7 bases; nucleotides outside the gene matches: 8. The length of the CDR3 is 14 residues. CDR3 DNA sequence: TGTGCCAGCAGCATGGACAGGGGACTTGGGACCCAGTACTTC. It specifies CASSMDRGLGTQYF.

This sequence joins TRBV11-1 and TRBJ2-1; D possibly corresponds to TRBD2 (6 bases). The CDR3 totals 16 residues. Per the germline V gene, CDR1 is SGHAT and CDR2 is FQDESV (reference sequence). The V end lost 2 bases, the J end lost 10 bases, and 21 bases lay between the germline ends. The CDR3 sequence: CASSLFNSGLSTEQFF. CDR3 in DNA: TGTGCCAGCAGCTTATTTAATTCGGGACTCTCGACGGAGCAGTTCTTC. Filled out from reference TRBV11-1 and TRBJ2-1, the complete variable domain reads EAEVAQSPRYKITEKSQAVAFWCDPISGHATLYWYRQILGQGPELLVQFQDESVVDDSQLPKDRFSAERLKGVDSTLKIQPAELGDSAMYLCASSLFNSGLSTEQFFGPGTRLTVL.

The chain has TRBV4-3 and TRBJ2-6, with 7 bases matching TRBD1. The ends lost 2 bases at V and 0 bases at J; junction bases unmatched: 4. Per the germline V gene, CDR1 is LGHNA and CDR2 is YSLEER. The CDR3 contains 17 residues. CDR3 in DNA: TGCGCCAGCAGCCAAATTCAGGGGGTCTCTGGGGCCAACGTCCTGACTTTC. This encodes CASSQIQGVSGANVLTF.

The CDR3, as DNA: TGTGCCAGCAGCGAGGGGGGGGGAAGGAACACCGGGGAGCTGTTTTTT. This sequence encodes CASSEGGGRNTGELFF. The chain joins TRBV9 to TRBJ2-2; D may be TRBD2 (7 bases). V lost 3 bases and J lost 1, with 13 bases in between. Germline V gives CDR1 SGDLS, CDR2 YYNGEE. This CDR3 has 16 amino acids.